The 24 T cell receptor beta chains below come from one sample, sequenced in a study of blood T cell repertoires in COVID-19. The data were produced by immunoSEQ multiplex PCR, yet TCRdb's version contains in-frame clones alone and is incomplete. The sample has about 96,000 clones; 80% are singletons. Specimen: peripheral blood. These receptors were collected from a man aged 50 or older who had recovered from COVID-19.

This clone was detected only a few times. The chain employs TRBV29-1 and TRBJ1-1, with 12 bases aligning to TRBD1. J was trimmed by 3 bases and V by 4 bases; bases with no gene match: 9. Germline V gene sequence: CDR1 SQVTM, CDR2 ANQGSEA. This CDR3 is 16 amino acids long. As DNA, the CDR3 is TGCAGCGTTGGGGGACAGGGGGCGCTTTCGTACACTGAAGCTTTCTTT. The encoded protein is CSVGGQGALSYTEAFF.

In its sample, this clone was seen a few times. The chain employs TRBV28 and TRBJ1-1; no firm D call. Germline V CDR1 and CDR2: MDHEN, SYDVKM. The CDR3 has 15 residues. V was clipped by 4 bases and J by 0 bases, with 12 bases between them. CDR3 residues: CASSSTRGMNTEAFF. The CDR3 DNA reads TGTGCCAGCAGTTCTACGAGAGGGATGAACACTGAAGCTTTCTTT.

This chain joins TRBV2 and TRBJ1-6, with D possibly TRBD1 on 6 matching bases. Trimming removed 10 bases from V and 5 bases from J, with 12 bases in between. This CDR3 comprises 13 residues. Germline V gene lookup returns CDR1 SNHLY and CDR2 FYNNEI. In DNA form, the CDR3 reads TGTGCCACCCAGAGGACAGATAATTCACCCCTCCACTTT. Protein: CATQRTDNSPLHF.

This clone was seen only once. The CDR3 sequence: CASSPQDIPSNQPQHF. The DNA for the CDR3 is TGTGCCAGCAGCCCCCAGGACATACCTAGCAATCAGCCCCAGCATTTT. This sequence joins TRBV21-1 and TRBJ1-5; the D segment call TRBD1 is taken from the table without a DNA check. TRBV21-1 is termed a pseudogene. CDR3 length: 16 amino acids.

The chain employs TRBV5-1 and TRBJ1-2; 8 bases agree with TRBD1. Trimming took 4 bases from V and 1 from J; bases not matched to a gene: 6. The V gene's germline CDR1 is SGHRS and CDR2 YFSETQ. The CDR3 is made up of 15 amino acids. CDR3 region: CASSPGQAVNYGYTF. CDR3 bases: TGCGCCAGCAGCCCGGGACAGGCTGTTAACTATGGCTACACCTTC.

This clone has more than one count but fewer than ten. The V gene is TRBV7-3, the J gene TRBJ2-2; 8 bases are shared with TRBD2. There are 15 residues in the CDR3. Germline CDR1 SGHTA, CDR2 FQGTGA. The J segment lost 0 bases and the V segment lost 5 bases, leaving 2 bases of the junction unmatched. Here the CDR3 reads CASSPGGANTGELFF. In DNA form, the CDR3 reads TGTGCCAGCAGCCCGGGGGGGGCGAACACCGGGGAGCTGTTTTTT.

This chain uses TRBV11-2 with TRBJ2-7, with 11 positions matching TRBD2. The V segment lost 7 bases and the J segment 4 bases; nucleotides outside the gene matches: 9. Germline V lookup: CDR1 SGHAT, CDR2 FQNNGV. The CDR3 has 15 amino acids. In DNA form, the CDR3 reads TGTGCCAGCAACAACCCCGGGACTAGCGGTTACGAGCAGTACTTC. It encodes CASNNPGTSGYEQYF.

This rearrangement joins TRBV12-3 or TRBV12-4 to TRBJ2-7, with a tentative D call TRBD2 (5 bases). The CDR3 runs 13 residues. Trimming took 4 bases from V and 6 from J, leaving 13 bases between them. CDR3: CASSSGWGLEQYF. The CDR3 DNA reads TGTGCCAGCAGTTCGGGGTGGGGTCTCGAGCAGTACTTC.

The genes are TRBV5-5 and TRBJ1-2; D is unresolved. Per germline, CDR1 SGHKS and CDR2 YYEKEE (reference sequence). This CDR3 is built from 13 residues. V was trimmed by 3 bases and J by 3 bases, leaving 9 bases between them. The chain's CDR3 is CASSYDTYYGYTF. The DNA of the CDR3 is TGTGCCAGCAGCTACGACACCTACTATGGCTACACCTTC.

The rearrangement links TRBV6-5 to TRBJ1-2; maybe TRBD1 (5 bases). Germline values: CDR1 MNHEY, CDR2 SVGAGI. This CDR3 comprises 14 residues. Trimming shortened V by 4 bases and J by 0 bases, and 9 bases separated the two germline ends. As DNA, the CDR3 is TGTGCCAGCAGTTTAACAGGAGCTAACTATGGCTACACCTTC. This gives the protein CASSLTGANYGYTF.

This sequence joins TRBV12-3 or TRBV12-4 and TRBJ2-7; D might be TRBD1 (5 bases). V was cut by 2 bases and J by 3 bases, with 8 bases left in between. The CDR3 totals 13 residues. The CDR3 reads CASSLRQGYEQYF. The CDR3 DNA follows: TGTGCCAGCAGTTTAAGGCAGGGCTACGAGCAGTACTTC.

V is TRBV6-5 and J is TRBJ2-1, with 9 bases that match TRBD2. The CDR3 length is 16 residues. The germline gives CDR1 MNHEY, CDR2 SVGAGI. V lost 2 bases and J lost 10; bases outside the gene matches: 12. In nucleotides, the CDR3 is TGTGCCAGCAGTTACGACGGGACTAGCAAGTCAAGGGAGCAGTTCTTC. Its protein is CASSYDGTSKSREQFF.

The rearrangement joins TRBV18 to TRBJ1-5; D is perhaps TRBD1 (5 bases). The V end was cut by 6 bases, the J end by 5 bases, with 8 bases between. The CDR3 consists of 12 residues. CDR1 and CDR2 from the germline V gene are KGHSH and LQKENI. The CDR3 protein is CASSGGDQPQHF. The CDR3 coding sequence is TGTGCCAGCTCCGGGGGGGATCAGCCCCAGCATTTT.

The gene calls are TRBV18 and TRBJ2-5, with no clear D. Looked up from germline, CDR1 is KGHSH and CDR2 is LQKENI. V lost 0 bases, J lost 4 bases, and 9 bases lay in between. CDR3 length: 14 residues. CDR3 nucleotides: TGTGCCAGCTCACCACCCGCGATTTCAGAGACCCAGTACTTC. Encoded protein: CASSPPAISETQYF.

V usage is TRBV6-4 and J usage is TRBJ2-3; 13 positions match TRBD2. Unmatched junction bases numbered 4, after V lost 4 bases and J lost 6 bases. Per the germline V gene, CDR1 is MRHNA and CDR2 is SNTAGT. This CDR3 has 15 residues. CDR3 protein: CASSVTSGGADTQYF. In DNA, the CDR3 is TGTGCCAGCAGTGTTACTAGCGGGGGGGCTGATACGCAGTATTTT.

The chain couples TRBV6-2 or TRBV6-3 to TRBJ1-2; possibly TRBD1 for D (6 bases). Per the germline V gene, CDR1 is MNHEY and CDR2 is SVGEGT. V lost 0 bases and J 3 bases, leaving 17 bases between the germline ends. The CDR3 loop spans 17 amino acids. For the CDR3, the DNA is TGTGCCAGCAGTTACTCCGAGACCTTCCCAGGGGACTATGGCTACACCTTC. Amino acid sequence: CASSYSETFPGDYGYTF.

This rearrangement joins TRBV2 to TRBJ1-6; TRBD1 matches 9 bases. This CDR3 region has 15 residues. Germline trimming cut 6 bases from V and 9 bases from J; bases unmatched to any gene: 9. The germline V gene encodes CDR1 SNHLY and CDR2 FYNNEI. CDR3 sequence: CASRFRGQGRSPLHF. CDR3 nucleotide sequence: TGTGCCAGCAGATTCAGGGGACAGGGACGTTCACCCCTCCACTTT.

This clone came up a few times. The chain employs TRBV5-1 and TRBJ2-1; D might be TRBD2 (5 bases). The CDR3 consists of 12 residues. V was trimmed by 4 bases and J by 9 bases, leaving 11 bases between them. CDR1 is SGHRS and CDR2 is YFSETQ in the germline V gene. The CDR3 region has the DNA TGCGCCAGCAGCACCGGACTCTCTGAGCAGTTCTTC. Protein: CASSTGLSEQFF.

The chain has TRBV9 and TRBJ1-2, with a possible D match to TRBD1 (5 bases). The CDR3 sequence is 15 residues long. Germline V gene lookup returns CDR1 SGDLS and CDR2 YYNGEE. V lost 5 bases, J lost 8 bases, and 22 bases lay in between. The chain's CDR3 is CASSSGGSKGYGYTF. For the CDR3, the DNA is TGTGCCAGCAGTTCGGGGGGATCAAAGGGCTACGGCTACACCTTC.

This clone was recorded only once. CDR3 DNA sequence: TGCGCCAGCAGCTTGGGGGCCATATTAGGTGAAGCTTTCTTT. Encoded protein: CASSLGAILGEAFF. This chain uses TRBV5-1 with TRBJ1-1; no clear D gene. V lost 0 bases and J 7 bases, leaving 13 bases between the germline ends. Per germline, CDR1 SGHRS and CDR2 YFSETQ. The CDR3 loop spans 14 amino acids. Filled out from reference TRBV5-1 and TRBJ1-1, the complete variable domain reads KAGVTQTPRYLIKTRGQQVTLSCSPISGHRSVSWYQQTPGQGLQFLFEYFSETQRNKGNFPGRFSGRQFSNSRSEMNVSTLELGDSALYLCASSLGAILGEAFFGQGTRLTVV.

This clone was observed at least ten times. V usage is TRBV6-1 and J usage is TRBJ1-1; D gene ambiguous. The CDR3 totals 13 residues. The germline CDR1 and CDR2 sequences are MNHNS and SASEGT. V was trimmed by 3 bases and J by 3 bases, leaving 8 bases between them. Here the CDR3 DNA reads TGTGCCAGCAGTGAGGGAGCTCACACTGAAGCTTTCTTT. Its protein product is CASSEGAHTEAFF.

As DNA, the CDR3 is TGCGCCAGCAGCAAACAGGGCACAGATACGCAGTATTTT. This gives the protein CASSKQGTDTQYF. The chain carries TRBV4-1 and TRBJ2-3, with D perhaps TRBD1 (5 bases). CDR1 MGHRA and CDR2 YSYEKL come from the germline V gene. This CDR3 region has 13 residues. The V end lost 5 bases, the J end lost 1 base, and 7 bases lay between the germline ends.

This clone occurred a few times. The chain couples TRBV6-2 or TRBV6-3 to TRBJ2-7; the match to TRBD2 covers 9 bases. CDR3 length: 16 amino acids. V gave up 6 bases and J gave up 0 bases; unmatched junction bases: 9. CDR1 and CDR2 from the germline V gene are MNHEY and SVGEGT. CDR3 sequence reads: CASSRGLAGYSYEQYF. CDR3 nucleotides: TGTGCCAGCAGCCGAGGCCTAGCGGGGTACTCCTACGAGCAGTACTTC.

This clone has just one count. V is TRBV7-8 and J is TRBJ2-1; D not resolved. This CDR3 region has 13 residues. Germline CDR1 and CDR2: SGHVS and FQNEAQ. Trimming stripped 0 bases from V and 5 bases from J, with 5 bases between. CDR3 sequence reads: CASSLAPDNEQFF. The CDR3 bases are TGTGCCAGCAGCTTAGCCCCCGACAATGAGCAGTTCTTC. Together with reference TRBV7-8 and TRBJ2-1, the CDR3 gives the full variable domain: GAGVSQSPRYKVAKRGQDVALRCDPISGHVSLFWYQQALGQGPEFLTYFQNEAQLDKSGLPSDRFFAERPEGSVSTLKIQRTQQEDSAVYLCASSLAPDNEQFFGPGTRLTVL.